The clone carrying this TCR beta chain was found a few times. Antigen specificity is unknown. Tregs were sorted as CD4+CD25+CD127-/low cells. Study-level points and caveats: The TCR gene usage of tumor memory CD4+ T cells clustered together with blood and lymph node memory CD4+ cells and with lymph node naive CD4+ cells. Under 2% of tumor Treg sequences matched blood Tregs or memory cells. Tumor-infiltrating Treg TCR alpha and beta sequences overlapped most with tumor naive CD4+ T cells, then blood naive.

V shed 4 bases and J shed 6 bases, with 12 bases lying between them. This CDR3 has 13 amino acids. The TRBV12-4/TRBJ1-2 clonotypes were amplified using barcode primers with ligated adaptors. TCRdb passed the multiplex PCR reads through MiXCR, listing each CDR3 protein once. The profile shows roughly 2,300 distinct CDR3 sequences, less than 1.3% of them singletons. The gene calls are TRBV12-3 or TRBV12-4 and TRBJ1-2; no definite D call. The source material was tumor-infiltrating Tregs sorted from the breast tumor. This TCR was sampled from a female donor with breast cancer. CDR3 in amino acids: CASSSTRTDGYTF. In DNA form, the CDR3 reads TGTGCCAGCAGTTCGACCCGGACGGATGGCTACACCTTC.